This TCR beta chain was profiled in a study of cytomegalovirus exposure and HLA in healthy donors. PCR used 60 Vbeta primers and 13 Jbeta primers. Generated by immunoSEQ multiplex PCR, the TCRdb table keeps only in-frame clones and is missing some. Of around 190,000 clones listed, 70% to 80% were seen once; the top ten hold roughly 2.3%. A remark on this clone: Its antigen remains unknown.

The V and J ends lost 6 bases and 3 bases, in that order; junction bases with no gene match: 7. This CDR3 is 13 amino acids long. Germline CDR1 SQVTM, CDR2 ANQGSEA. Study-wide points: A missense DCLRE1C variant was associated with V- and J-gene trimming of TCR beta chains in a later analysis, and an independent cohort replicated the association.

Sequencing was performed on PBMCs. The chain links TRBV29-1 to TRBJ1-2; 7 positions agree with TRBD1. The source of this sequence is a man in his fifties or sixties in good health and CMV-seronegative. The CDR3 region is CSVATGTDYGYTF. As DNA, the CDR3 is TGCAGCGTGGCAACCGGGACAGACTATGGCTACACCTTC.